This entry features one TCR beta chain sequence. This clone has only a few counts. What this receptor recognizes is not known. Base qualities were left out, and no much larger clone turns up one base away. Participants in the prospective study were aged about 18 to 95 years, lived in 20 to 30 United States geographic areas, and enrolled through a virtual design. To assign participants to cohorts, the prospective study relied on clinical history that participants themselves reported in a screening survey and a study questionnaire. Each participant in the prospective study had whole blood, serum and a nasopharyngeal or oropharyngeal swab collected by mobile phlebotomists. Prospective study participants could optionally give additional blood draws and questionnaires over an approximately 2-month period. Prospective study blood samples were shipped either frozen or at room temperature before DNA extraction.

This sample was taken from a study of blood T cell repertoires in COVID-19 (dated by TCRdb to between 2020 and 2021). About the full investigation: The collaborator samples originated in the United States, Italy and Spain and spanned the acute and convalescent phases of COVID-19. Samples were obtained from the ongoing ImmuneRACE study (first 160 participants) and from about 1,300 subjects provided by 6 global collaborators. HLA class I and class II types, where available, came from metadata supplied by the sample provider rather than from assay-based typing. Deeply sampled blood TCRbeta repertoires from subjects exposed to, actively infected with, or recovered from COVID-19 were included in the dataset. The material from the prospective study consisted of cDNA or gDNA derived from T cells, B-cell-depleted T cells, or PBMCs. A de-identified subject ID, COVID-19 status, age in years and sex were almost always included in the sample metadata. The repertoires were released in a freely available public database meant as a resource for research on the immune response to SARS-CoV-2.

TCRbeta CDR3 regions were amplified from genomic DNA by means of the immunoSEQ Assay, a bias-controlled multiplex PCR. The original pipeline was this. The number of nucleated cells in each sample was estimated from the amplification of reference gene primers within the assay. Sequence reads were collapsed and filtered to measure the absolute abundance of every unique TCRbeta CDR3 rearrangement. For each sample, productive Simpson clonality was calculated as the square root of Simpson's diversity index over productive rearrangements. In TCRdb, the immuneACCESS table is reduced to in-frame sequences with V and J assigned. These tables do not hold every clone; where another copy was compared, an unresolved V gene accounts for under half, and the others remain unexplained. D and trimming were read from the DNA, whereas the V and J calls and clone size are those reported in that table. Within this sample are roughly 170,000 clones, with 81% of them counted one time only. The biggest ten clones account for about 5.8% of the sample.

Points the paper makes about the study in general: How much clinical and demographic metadata was included differed by source and by participant, and the metadata was provided uncurated.

Including the terminal cysteine and phenylalanine, the CDR3 comprises 17 residues. The read is trimmed to its CDR3 DNA, 51 bases read in frame from base 1. Per the germline V gene (reference sequence), MNHEY is the CDR1 and SMNVEV is the CDR2. The V end loses 3 bases and the J end loses 3 bases, and a stretch of 18 bases separates them. The clonotype comes from a woman aged 40 to 55 with acute COVID-19. What was sequenced was PBMCs or T cells enriched from blood (not recorded which). The chain was built from TRBV27 and TRBJ1-5, with TRBD1 perhaps the D gene, on 6 matching bases. CDR3 sequence: CASSFGTSHPPNQPQHF. At the DNA level, the sequence is TGTGCCAGCAGTTTTGGGACATCGCACCCCCCCAATCAGCCCCAGCATTTT.